Reported below is one T cell receptor (beta chain). The antigen is undetermined. Researchers built TCR beta cDNA using 5'RACE template switching with UMIs. TCRdb reanalyzed the 5' RACE reads, giving one entry per CDR3 protein sequence and no DNA. Recorded for this sample: about 180,000 distinct CDR3 sequences. The source of the sample is a study of T cells expressing NK-cell markers. Study-wide background: In sorted CD3+CD56+NKG2C+, CD3+CD56+NKG2C- and CD3+CD56-NKG2C+ T cells, TCR beta repertoires were obtained. HCMV seropositivity characterized most of the eight sequenced donors, and seronegativity one.

Study-wide results and caveats: Dominant NKG2C+ clonotype frequencies of roughly 1.0-7.5% of CD8+ T cells were measured in about 6 donors.

The clonotype comes from a woman between 18 and 75 years old in good health. The sample comprised blood T cells: a sorted CD56 or NKG2C T cell subset, CD4+ or CD8+ T cells, or bulk PBMC T cells (not recorded which).

This chain's CDR3 is CASSTGLAGKTKYQETQYF. The rearrangement links TRBV7-8 to TRBJ2-5; with no DNA, the TCRdb D assignment of TRBD2 cannot be verified. Germline loops: CDR1 SGHVS, CDR2 FQNEAQ. This CDR3 region has 19 residues.